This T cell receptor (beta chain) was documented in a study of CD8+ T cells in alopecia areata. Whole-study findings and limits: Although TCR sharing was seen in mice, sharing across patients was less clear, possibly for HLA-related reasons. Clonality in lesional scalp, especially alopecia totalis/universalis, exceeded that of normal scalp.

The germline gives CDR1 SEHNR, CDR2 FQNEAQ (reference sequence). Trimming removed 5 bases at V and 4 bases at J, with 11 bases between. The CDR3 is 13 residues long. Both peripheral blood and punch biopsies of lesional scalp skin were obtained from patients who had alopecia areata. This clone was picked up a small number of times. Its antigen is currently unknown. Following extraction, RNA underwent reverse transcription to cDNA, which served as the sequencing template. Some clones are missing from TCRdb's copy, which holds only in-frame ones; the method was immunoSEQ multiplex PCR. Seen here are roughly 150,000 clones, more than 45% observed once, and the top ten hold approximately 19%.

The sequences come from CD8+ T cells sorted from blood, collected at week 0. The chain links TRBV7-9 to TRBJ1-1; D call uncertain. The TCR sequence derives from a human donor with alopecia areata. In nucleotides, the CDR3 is TGTGCCAGCAGCGCCGGGGTGGGCACTGAAGCTTTCTTT. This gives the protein CASSAGVGTEAFF.